The 22 T cell receptor beta chains presented below share a single source sample, sequenced in a study of control samples from healthy donors and cancer patients. Produced via immunoSEQ multiplex PCR; TCRdb's table is partial and in-frame only. The sample carries over 100,000 clones, about nine tenths recorded once. Sequencing was performed on blood. The receptors shown here come from a human donor in good health. The donor label of this sample is uncertain.

The chain carries TRBV5-1 and TRBJ2-7; 8 bases align to TRBD1. V shed 0 bases and J 5 bases; nucleotides not matched to a gene: 4. Germline V gives CDR1 SGHRS, CDR2 YFSETQ. This CDR3 region has 14 residues. The CDR3 sequence is CASSLGQGWDEQYF. DNA of the CDR3: TGCGCCAGCAGCTTGGGACAGGGGTGGGACGAGCAGTACTTC.

V gene TRBV19 combines with J gene TRBJ1-1, with D maybe TRBD1 (6 bases). CDR1 and CDR2 (germline): LNHDA, SQIVND (reference sequence). CDR3 length: 16 amino acids. Trimming left V 6 bases short and J 0 bases short, with 17 bases between. The CDR3, as DNA: TGTGCCAGTAGCCCCCCTCTGGACAGAGTGAACACTGAAGCTTTCTTT. Translation: CASSPPLDRVNTEAFF.

The chain uses TRBV7-9 and TRBJ2-1; tentatively, D is TRBD1 or TRBD2 (6 bases each). Germline assignment: CDR1 SEHNR and CDR2 FQNEAQ (reference sequence). The V and J ends lost 4 bases and 5 bases respectively, with 15 bases between them. The CDR3 contains 15 residues. CDR3 DNA: TGTGCCAGCAGCTCCCGGGGGCTCTGGAACAATGAGCAGTTCTTC. Protein sequence: CASSSRGLWNNEQFF.

The table lists this clone with a count of one. The rearrangement uses TRBV27 and TRBJ2-1, with D perhaps matching TRBD1 or TRBD2 (5 bases each). Germline-derived CDR1 and CDR2 are MNHEY and SMNVEV (reference sequence). Trimming took off 5 bases at V and 9 bases at J, with 17 bases between the two ends. This CDR3 contains 14 residues. CDR3: CASSGGPALGEQFF. The CDR3 nucleotides are TGTGCCAGCAGTGGGGGACCGGCGTTGGGTGAGCAGTTCTTC.

This clone was counted only a few times. The chain recombines TRBV30 with TRBJ1-5, with a possible D match to TRBD1 (6 bases). Trimming stripped 4 bases from V and 2 bases from J, with 9 bases between. The CDR3 runs 13 residues. Germline CDR1 and CDR2: GTSNPN and SVGIG (reference sequence). The CDR3 protein is CAWNRDGNQPQHF. In DNA form, the CDR3 reads TGTGCCTGGAACAGGGATGGCAATCAGCCCCAGCATTTT.

The rearrangement joins TRBV30 to TRBJ1-2; TRBD1 might be the D (5 bases). CDR3 size: 15 residues. V shed 3 bases and J shed 6 bases, with 20 bases lying between them. Germline loops: CDR1 GTSNPN, CDR2 SVGIG (reference sequence). The DNA for the CDR3 is TGTGCCTGGAGGGTGGAGGGGTACGGACTTCATGGCTACACCTTC. Encoded protein: CAWRVEGYGLHGYTF.

The chain recombines TRBV19 with TRBJ2-4; D unresolved. The germline V gene encodes CDR1 LNHDA and CDR2 SQIVND (reference sequence). The CDR3 totals 15 residues. V lost 5 bases to trimming and J lost 0 bases, with 11 bases between them. CDR3 loop: CASSLNGLAKNIQYF. For the CDR3, the DNA is TGTGCCAGTAGTTTGAATGGGCTAGCCAAAAACATTCAGTACTTC. The full variable domain, in which reference TRBV19 and TRBJ2-4 provide the parts outside the CDR3, is DGGITQSPKYLFRKEGQNVTLSCEQNLNHDAMYWYRQDPGQGLRLIYYSQIVNDFQKGDIAEGYSVSREKKESFPLTVTSAQKNPTAFYLCASSLNGLAKNIQYFGAGTRLSVL.

The CDR3: CASSLDRSNYGYTF. The CDR3 coding sequence is TGTGCCAGTAGCCTGGACAGATCTAACTATGGCTACACCTTC. The V call is TRBV19, the J call TRBJ1-2; maybe TRBD1 (6 bases). Germline CDR1 LNHDA, CDR2 SQIVND (reference sequence). The CDR3 is 14 amino acids. V was shortened by 6 bases and J by 0 bases, with 11 bases between the two germline ends.

The J gene is TRBJ1-2, the V gene TRBV5-5; D might be TRBD1 (6 bases). V dropped 0 bases and J dropped 3 bases, with 12 bases sitting between them. The germline V gene encodes CDR1 SGHKS and CDR2 YYEKEE (reference sequence). The CDR3 totals 15 residues. CDR3 nucleotide sequence: TGTGCCAGCAGCTTGGATGAAGGGGGATACTATGGCTACACCTTC. Protein: CASSLDEGGYYGYTF.

The chain has TRBV6-5 and TRBJ1-4; possibly TRBD1 for D (6 bases). The V and J ends lost 8 bases and 2 bases respectively, with 12 bases between them. Germline loops: CDR1 MNHEY, CDR2 SVGAGI. The CDR3 spans 14 residues. CDR3 DNA sequence: TGTGCCAGCGATTGGGGGGCGACTAATGAAAAACTGTTTTTT. The encoded protein is CASDWGATNEKLFF.

This chain uses TRBV30 with TRBJ2-1; D perhaps matches TRBD2 (6 bases). Trimming removed 1 base from V and 8 bases from J, with 9 bases in between. Germline V lookup: CDR1 GTSNPN, CDR2 SVGIG (reference sequence). This CDR3 is built from 12 residues. CDR3 sequence (DNA): TGTGCCTGGAGTGGGGGGGACTATGAGCAGTTCTTC. Its translation: CAWSGGDYEQFF.

This sequence joins TRBV11-2 and TRBJ2-4; D is possibly TRBD1 (5 bases). The CDR3 contains 16 residues. V dropped 2 bases and J dropped 4 bases, with 15 bases sitting between them. Per germline, CDR1 SGHAT and CDR2 FQNNGV. CDR3 region: CASSLPIRGTKNIQYF. DNA of the CDR3: TGTGCCAGCAGCTTACCTATTAGGGGTACGAAAAACATTCAGTACTTC.

The chain combines TRBV6-5 with TRBJ1-4, with unresolved D. Germline CDR1 reads MNHEY; CDR2 reads SVGAGI. Trimming stripped 5 bases from V and 4 bases from J, with 11 bases between. The CDR3 length is 14 residues. CDR3 coding DNA: TGTGCCAGCAGTACCAGGACGGGTAATGAAAAACTGTTTTTT. It yields the protein CASSTRTGNEKLFF.

The chain is built from TRBV29-1 and TRBJ2-1, with a weak D call TRBD1 (5 bases). With 7 bases removed from V and 6 bases from J, the gap between germline ends came to 22 bases. The CDR3 runs to 15 residues. Germline-derived CDR1 and CDR2 are SQVTM and ANQGSEA. CDR3 residues: CSAGFGASGGNEQFF. CDR3 DNA: TGCAGCGCCGGTTTTGGGGCTAGTGGCGGCAATGAGCAGTTCTTC.

This clone was found a few times. In DNA form, the CDR3 reads TGTGCCAGCAGAACAGGGTCTGGCGAGCAGTACTTC. Translating it yields CASRTGSGEQYF. This rearrangement joins TRBV6-5 to TRBJ2-7, with a possible D match to TRBD1 (6 bases). The CDR3 contains 12 residues. CDR1 is MNHEY and CDR2 is SVGAGI in the germline V gene. Trimming removed 6 bases at V and 6 bases at J, with 12 bases between.

The genes are TRBV20-1 and TRBJ2-7; a weak D match, TRBD1 (6 bases). Between the trimmed V and J ends, which lost 5 bases and 4 bases, there was a span of 9 bases. Germline assignment: CDR1 DFQATT and CDR2 SNEGSKA (reference sequence). The CDR3 covers 11 residues. Here the CDR3 DNA reads TGCAGTGCTCGGACAGAGTACGAGCAGTACTTC. This encodes CSARTEYEQYF.

The genes are TRBV24-1 and TRBJ2-3; 9 bases are shared with TRBD1. V gave up 3 bases and J gave up 5 bases; unmatched junction bases: 11. CDR1 and CDR2 (germline): KGHDR, SFDVKD. The CDR3 is made up of 17 amino acids. The CDR3: CATSDAAGQGSVDTQYF. In DNA, the CDR3 is TGTGCCACCAGTGATGCTGCCGGACAGGGGTCGGTAGATACGCAGTATTTT.

The chain employs TRBV15 and TRBJ2-7; the D is unclear. Germline CDR1 is LNHNV and CDR2 is YYDKDF (reference sequence). Trimming pared 5 bases from V and 4 bases from J, leaving 12 bases between. The CDR3 covers 13 residues. The CDR3 bases are TGTGCCACCAGCTTGGTGGACGCTTACGAGCAGTACTTC. Translation: CATSLVDAYEQYF.

The CDR3 loop reads CASNSPGLAGVEQFF. CDR3 DNA: TGTGCCAGCAACTCCCCGGGACTAGCGGGGGTTGAGCAGTTCTTC. The V and J genes are TRBV5-8 and TRBJ2-1, with 14 bases aligning to TRBD2. This CDR3 has 15 amino acids. Trimming removed 6 bases from V and 9 bases from J; junction bases left unmatched: 8. Germline CDR1 SGHTS, CDR2 YDEGEE.

As concerns this clone: Other DNA sequences in this sample translate to the same CDR3. The CDR3 here is CASSETYEQYF. CDR3 DNA sequence: TGTGCCAGCAGTGAGACATACGAGCAGTACTTC. This sequence joins TRBV6-1 and TRBJ2-7; D unclear. V was cut by 3 bases and J by 4 bases, with 4 bases left in between. This CDR3 comprises 11 residues. Germline V gene sequence: CDR1 MNHNS, CDR2 SASEGT.

The chain links TRBV2 to TRBJ2-4; D gene unclear. Trimming removed 6 bases from V and 11 bases from J, with 14 bases in between. The CDR3 runs to 12 residues. Germline assignment: CDR1 SNHLY and CDR2 FYNNEI. In nucleotides, the CDR3 is TGTGCCAGCAGAGGTCAGACGGGCGTTCAGTACTTC. This gives the protein CASRGQTGVQYF.

The chain employs TRBV27 and TRBJ2-7, with D maybe TRBD1 (5 bases). The V end lost 2 bases, the J end lost 4 bases, and 9 bases lay between the germline ends. Germline values: CDR1 MNHEY, CDR2 SMNVEV (reference sequence). This CDR3 region has 13 residues. CDR3 in amino acids: CASSLNQGYEQYF. The DNA for the CDR3 is TGTGCCAGCAGTTTAAACCAGGGTTACGAGCAGTACTTC.